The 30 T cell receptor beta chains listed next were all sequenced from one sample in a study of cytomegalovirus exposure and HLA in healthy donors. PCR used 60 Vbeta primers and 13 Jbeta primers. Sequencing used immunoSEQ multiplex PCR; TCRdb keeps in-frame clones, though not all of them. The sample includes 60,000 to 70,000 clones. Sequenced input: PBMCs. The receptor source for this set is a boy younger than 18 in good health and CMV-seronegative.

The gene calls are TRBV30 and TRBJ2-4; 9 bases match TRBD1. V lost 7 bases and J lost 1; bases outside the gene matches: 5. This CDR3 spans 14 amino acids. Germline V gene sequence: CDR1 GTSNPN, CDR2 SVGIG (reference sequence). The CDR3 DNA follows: TGTGCCTACCAACAGGGGGCTGCCAAAAACATTCAGTACTTC. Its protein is CAYQQGAAKNIQYF.

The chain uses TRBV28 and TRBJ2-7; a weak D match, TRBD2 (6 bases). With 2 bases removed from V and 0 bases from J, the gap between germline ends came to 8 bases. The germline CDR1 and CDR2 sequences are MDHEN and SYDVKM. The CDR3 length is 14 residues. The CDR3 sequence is CASSLAGSSYEQYF. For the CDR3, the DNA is TGTGCCAGCAGTTTAGCGGGGTCCTCCTACGAGCAGTACTTC. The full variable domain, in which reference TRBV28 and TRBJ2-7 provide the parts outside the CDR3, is DVKVTQSSRYLVKRTGEKVFLECVQDMDHENMFWYRQDPGLGLRLIYFSYDVKMKEKGDIPEGYSVSREKKERFSLILESASTNQTSMYLCASSLAGSSYEQYFGPGTRLTVT.

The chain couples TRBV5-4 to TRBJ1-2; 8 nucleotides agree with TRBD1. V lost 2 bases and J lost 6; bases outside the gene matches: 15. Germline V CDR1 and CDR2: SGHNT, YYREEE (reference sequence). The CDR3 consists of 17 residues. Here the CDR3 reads CASSFGSGVRGPNGYTF. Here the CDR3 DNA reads TGTGCCAGCAGCTTCGGTTCCGGTGTCAGGGGGCCAAATGGCTACACCTTC.

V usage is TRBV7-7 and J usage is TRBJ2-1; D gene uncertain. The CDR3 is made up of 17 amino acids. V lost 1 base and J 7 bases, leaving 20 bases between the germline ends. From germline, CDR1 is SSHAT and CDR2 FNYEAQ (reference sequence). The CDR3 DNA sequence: TGTGCCAGCAGCTTAGACCCTAGGATCCCCAGATCGAATGAGCAGTTCTTC. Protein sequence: CASSLDPRIPRSNEQFF.

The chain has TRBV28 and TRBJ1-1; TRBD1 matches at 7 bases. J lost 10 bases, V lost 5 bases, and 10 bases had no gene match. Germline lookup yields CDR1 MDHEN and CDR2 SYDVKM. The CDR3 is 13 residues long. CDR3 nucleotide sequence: TGTGCCAGCAGTAAACAGGGGTTTCCGATAGCTTTCTTT. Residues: CASSKQGFPIAFF.

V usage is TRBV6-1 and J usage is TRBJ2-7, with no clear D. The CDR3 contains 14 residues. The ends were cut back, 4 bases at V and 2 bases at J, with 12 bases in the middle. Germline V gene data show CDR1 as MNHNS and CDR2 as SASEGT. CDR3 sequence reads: CASSVTASAYEQYF. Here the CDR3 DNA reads TGTGCCAGCAGTGTCACCGCGTCTGCCTACGAGCAGTACTTC.

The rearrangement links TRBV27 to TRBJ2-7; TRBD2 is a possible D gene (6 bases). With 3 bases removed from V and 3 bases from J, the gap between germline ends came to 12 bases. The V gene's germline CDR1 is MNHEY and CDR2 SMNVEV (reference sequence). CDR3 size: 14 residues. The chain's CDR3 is CASSFAGQDYEQYF. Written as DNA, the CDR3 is TGTGCCAGCAGTTTCGCGGGGCAGGACTACGAGCAGTACTTC.

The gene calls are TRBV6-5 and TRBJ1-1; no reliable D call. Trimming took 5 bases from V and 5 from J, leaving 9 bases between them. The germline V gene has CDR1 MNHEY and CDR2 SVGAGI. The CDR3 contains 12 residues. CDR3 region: CASSTLGTEAFF. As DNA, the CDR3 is TGTGCCAGCAGTACCCTCGGGACTGAAGCTTTCTTT.

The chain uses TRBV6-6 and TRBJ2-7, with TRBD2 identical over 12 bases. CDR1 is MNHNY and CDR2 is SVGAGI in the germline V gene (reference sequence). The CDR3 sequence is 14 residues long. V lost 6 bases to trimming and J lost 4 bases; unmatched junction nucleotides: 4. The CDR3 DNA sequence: TGTGCCAGCAGCCGACTAGCGGGGGAGTACGAGCAGTACTTC. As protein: CASSRLAGEYEQYF.

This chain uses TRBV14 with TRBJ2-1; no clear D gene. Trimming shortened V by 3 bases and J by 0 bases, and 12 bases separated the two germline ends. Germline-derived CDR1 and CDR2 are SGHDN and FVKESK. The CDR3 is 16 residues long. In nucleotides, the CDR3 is TGTGCCAGCAGCCACAGGCCCCCAGTCTCCTACAATGAGCAGTTCTTC. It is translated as CASSHRPPVSYNEQFF. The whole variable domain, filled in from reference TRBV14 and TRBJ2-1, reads EAGVTQFPSHSVIEKGQTVTLRCDPISGHDNLYWYRRVMGKEIKFLLHFVKESKQDESGMPNNRFLAERTGGTYSTLKVQPAELEDSGVYFCASSHRPPVSYNEQFFGPGTRLTVL.

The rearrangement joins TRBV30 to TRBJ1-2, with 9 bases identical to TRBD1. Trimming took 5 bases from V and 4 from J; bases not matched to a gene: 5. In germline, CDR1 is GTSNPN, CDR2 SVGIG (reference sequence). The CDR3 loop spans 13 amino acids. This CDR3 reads CAWSQGASYGYTF. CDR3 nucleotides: TGTGCCTGGTCACAGGGGGCCTCCTATGGCTACACCTTC.

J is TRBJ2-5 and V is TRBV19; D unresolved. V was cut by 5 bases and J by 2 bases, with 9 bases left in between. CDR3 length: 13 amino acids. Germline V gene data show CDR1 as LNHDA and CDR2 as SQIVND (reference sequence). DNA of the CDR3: TGTGCCAGTAGTGTCAGGTATCAAGAGACCCAGTACTTC. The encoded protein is CASSVRYQETQYF.

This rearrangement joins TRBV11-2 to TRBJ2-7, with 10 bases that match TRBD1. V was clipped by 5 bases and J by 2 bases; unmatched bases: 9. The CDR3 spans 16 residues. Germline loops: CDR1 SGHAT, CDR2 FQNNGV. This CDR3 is CASSIYWTGGAYEQYF. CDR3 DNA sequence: TGTGCCAGCAGCATCTACTGGACAGGGGGAGCCTACGAGCAGTACTTC.

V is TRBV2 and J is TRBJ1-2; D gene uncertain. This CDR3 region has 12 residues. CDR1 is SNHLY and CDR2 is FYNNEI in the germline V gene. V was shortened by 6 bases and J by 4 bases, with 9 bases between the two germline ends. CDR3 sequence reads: CASRSGSYGYTF. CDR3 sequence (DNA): TGTGCCAGCAGATCGGGGAGCTATGGCTACACCTTC.

CDR3 in amino acids: CASTLGTGTGGKQYF. The CDR3, as DNA: TGTGCCAGCACCTTGGGAACCGGGACAGGGGGCAAGCAGTACTTC. V gene TRBV11-2 combines with J gene TRBJ2-7, with 12 bases fitting TRBD1. Germline values: CDR1 SGHAT, CDR2 FQNNGV. J was trimmed by 8 bases and V by 7 bases; bases with no gene match: 12. This CDR3 is 15 amino acids long.

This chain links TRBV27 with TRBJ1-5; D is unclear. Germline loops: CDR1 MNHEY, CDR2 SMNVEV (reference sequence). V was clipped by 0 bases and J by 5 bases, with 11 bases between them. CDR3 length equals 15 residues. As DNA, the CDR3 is TGTGCCAGCAGTTTATCGTACAGAATCGATCAGCCCCAGCATTTT. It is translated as CASSLSYRIDQPQHF.

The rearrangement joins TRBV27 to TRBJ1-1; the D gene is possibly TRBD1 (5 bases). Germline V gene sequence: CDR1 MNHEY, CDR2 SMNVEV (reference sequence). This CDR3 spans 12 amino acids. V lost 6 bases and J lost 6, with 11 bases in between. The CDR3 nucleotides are TGTGCCAGCAGAAATAGGGGCGCTGAAGCTTTCTTT. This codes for CASRNRGAEAFF.

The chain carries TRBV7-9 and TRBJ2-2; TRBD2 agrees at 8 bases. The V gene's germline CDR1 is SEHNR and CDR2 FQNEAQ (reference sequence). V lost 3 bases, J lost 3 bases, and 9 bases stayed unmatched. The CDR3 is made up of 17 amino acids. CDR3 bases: TGTGCCAGCAGCTTCCCCTCCAGTAGCGGGGACACCGGGGAGCTGTTTTTT. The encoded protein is CASSFPSSSGDTGELFF.

The CDR3 region is CASRSGGASGNTIYF. The CDR3 bases are TGTGCCAGCAGGTCAGGAGGGGCCTCTGGAAACACCATATATTTT. The chain links TRBV6-5 to TRBJ1-3, with a weak D call TRBD1 (5 bases). Germline V gene sequence: CDR1 MNHEY, CDR2 SVGAGI. CDR3 length equals 15 residues. V shed 6 bases and J shed 0 bases, with 12 bases lying between them.

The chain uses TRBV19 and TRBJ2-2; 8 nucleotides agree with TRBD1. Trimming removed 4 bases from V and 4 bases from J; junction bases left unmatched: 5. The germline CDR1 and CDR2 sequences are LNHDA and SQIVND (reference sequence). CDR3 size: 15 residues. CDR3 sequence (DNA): TGTGCCAGTAGTAATCAGGGGGCGGTCACCGGGGAGCTGTTTTTT. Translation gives CASSNQGAVTGELFF.

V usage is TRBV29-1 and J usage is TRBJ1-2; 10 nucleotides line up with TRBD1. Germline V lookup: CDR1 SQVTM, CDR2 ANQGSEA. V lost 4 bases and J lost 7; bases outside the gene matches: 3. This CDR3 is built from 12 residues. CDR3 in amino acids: CSVGTGGLGYTF. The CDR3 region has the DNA TGCAGCGTTGGGACAGGGGGTCTTGGCTACACCTTC.

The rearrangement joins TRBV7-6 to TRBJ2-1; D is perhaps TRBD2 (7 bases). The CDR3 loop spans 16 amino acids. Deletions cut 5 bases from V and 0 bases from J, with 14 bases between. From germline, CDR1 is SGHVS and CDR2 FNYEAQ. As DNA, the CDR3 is TGTGCCAGCAGCGAAGGGGGGGGAATCTCCTACAATGAGCAGTTCTTC. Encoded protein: CASSEGGGISYNEQFF.

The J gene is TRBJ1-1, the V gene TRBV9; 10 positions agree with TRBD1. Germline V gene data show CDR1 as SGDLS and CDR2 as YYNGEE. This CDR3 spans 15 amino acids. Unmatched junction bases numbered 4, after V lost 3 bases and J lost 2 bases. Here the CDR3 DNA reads TGTGCCAGCAGCGGGAGGACAGGGGGTAACACTGAAGCTTTCTTT. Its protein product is CASSGRTGGNTEAFF.

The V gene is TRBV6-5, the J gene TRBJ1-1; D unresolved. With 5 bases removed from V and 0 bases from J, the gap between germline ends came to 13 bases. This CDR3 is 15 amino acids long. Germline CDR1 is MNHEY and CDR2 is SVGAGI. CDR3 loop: CASSTERRVNTEAFF. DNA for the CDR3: TGTGCCAGCAGTACAGAGCGGCGGGTGAACACTGAAGCTTTCTTT.

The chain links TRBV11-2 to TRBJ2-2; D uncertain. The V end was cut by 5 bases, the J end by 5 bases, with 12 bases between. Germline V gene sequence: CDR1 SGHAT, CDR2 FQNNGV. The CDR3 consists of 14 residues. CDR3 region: CASSPSSVTGELFF. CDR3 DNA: TGTGCCAGCAGCCCGAGCTCGGTTACCGGGGAGCTGTTTTTT.

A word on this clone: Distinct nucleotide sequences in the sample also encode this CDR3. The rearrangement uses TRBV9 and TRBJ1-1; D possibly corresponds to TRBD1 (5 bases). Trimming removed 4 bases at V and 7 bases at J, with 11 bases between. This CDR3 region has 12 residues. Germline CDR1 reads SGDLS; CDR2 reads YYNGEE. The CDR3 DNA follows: TGTGCCAGCAGCTCTGCGGGGGGTGAAGCTTTCTTT. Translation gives CASSSAGGEAFF. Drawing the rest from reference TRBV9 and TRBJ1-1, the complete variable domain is DSGVTQTPKHLITATGQRVTLRCSPRSGDLSVYWYQQSLDQGLQFLIQYYNGEERAKGNILERFSAQQFPDLHSELNLSSLELGDSALYFCASSSAGGEAFFGQGTRLTVV.

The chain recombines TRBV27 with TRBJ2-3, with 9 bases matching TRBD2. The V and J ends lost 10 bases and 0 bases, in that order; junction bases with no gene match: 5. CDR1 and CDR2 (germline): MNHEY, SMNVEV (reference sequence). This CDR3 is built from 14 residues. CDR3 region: CATNLAGSTDTQYF. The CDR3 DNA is TGTGCCACCAATCTAGCGGGGAGCACAGATACGCAGTATTTT.

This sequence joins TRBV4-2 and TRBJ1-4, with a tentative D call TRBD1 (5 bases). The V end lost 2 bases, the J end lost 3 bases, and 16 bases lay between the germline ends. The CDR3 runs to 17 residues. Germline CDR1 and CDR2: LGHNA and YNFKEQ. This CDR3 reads CASSQRTWAGANEKLFF. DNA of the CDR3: TGTGCCAGCAGCCAACGAACCTGGGCGGGGGCTAATGAAAAACTGTTTTTT.

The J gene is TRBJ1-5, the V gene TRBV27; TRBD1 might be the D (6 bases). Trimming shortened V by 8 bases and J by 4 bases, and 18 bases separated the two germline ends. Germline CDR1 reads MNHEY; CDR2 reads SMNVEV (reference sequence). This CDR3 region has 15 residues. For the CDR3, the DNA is TGTGCCAGCCTGATAGGACAGCGTGATAATCAGCCCCAGCATTTT. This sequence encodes CASLIGQRDNQPQHF.

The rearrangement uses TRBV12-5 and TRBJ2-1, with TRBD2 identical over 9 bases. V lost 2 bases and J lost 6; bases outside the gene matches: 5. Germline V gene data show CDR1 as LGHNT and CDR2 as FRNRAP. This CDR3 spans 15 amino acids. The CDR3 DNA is TGTGCTAGTGGTTTGTCTAGCGGGGCGTTCAATGAGCAGTTCTTC. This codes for CASGLSSGAFNEQFF. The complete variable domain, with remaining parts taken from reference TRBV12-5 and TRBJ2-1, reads DARVTQTPRHKVTEMGQEVTMRCQPILGHNTVFWYRQTMMQGLELLAYFRNRAPLDDSGMPKDRFSAEMPDATLATLKIQPSEPRDSAVYFCASGLSSGAFNEQFFGPGTRLTVL.